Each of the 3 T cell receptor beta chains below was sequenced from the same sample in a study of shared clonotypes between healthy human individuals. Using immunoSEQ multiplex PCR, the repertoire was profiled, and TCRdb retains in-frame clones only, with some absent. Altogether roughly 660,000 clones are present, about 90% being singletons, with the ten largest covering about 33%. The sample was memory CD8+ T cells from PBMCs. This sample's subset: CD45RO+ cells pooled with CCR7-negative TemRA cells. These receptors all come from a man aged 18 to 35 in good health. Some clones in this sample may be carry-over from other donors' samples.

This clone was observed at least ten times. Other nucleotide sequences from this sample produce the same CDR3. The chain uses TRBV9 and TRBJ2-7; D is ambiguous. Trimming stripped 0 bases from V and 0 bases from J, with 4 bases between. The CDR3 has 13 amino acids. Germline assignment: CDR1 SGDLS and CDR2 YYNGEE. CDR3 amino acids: CASSVGVSYEQYF. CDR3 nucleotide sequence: TGTGCCAGCAGCGTAGGCGTCTCCTACGAGCAGTACTTC.

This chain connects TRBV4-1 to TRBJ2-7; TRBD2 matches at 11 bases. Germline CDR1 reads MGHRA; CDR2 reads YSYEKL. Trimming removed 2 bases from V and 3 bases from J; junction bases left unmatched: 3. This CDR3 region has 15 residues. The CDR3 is CASSQIAGGFYEQYF. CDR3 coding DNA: TGCGCCAGCAGCCAAATAGCGGGGGGGTTCTACGAGCAGTACTTC.

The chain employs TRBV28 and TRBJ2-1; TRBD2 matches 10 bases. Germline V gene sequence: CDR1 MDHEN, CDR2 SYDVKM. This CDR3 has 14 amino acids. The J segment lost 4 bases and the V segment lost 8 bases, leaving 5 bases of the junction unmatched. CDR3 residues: CASYPAGGYNEQFF. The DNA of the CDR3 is TGTGCCAGCTACCCAGCGGGAGGGTACAATGAGCAGTTCTTC.